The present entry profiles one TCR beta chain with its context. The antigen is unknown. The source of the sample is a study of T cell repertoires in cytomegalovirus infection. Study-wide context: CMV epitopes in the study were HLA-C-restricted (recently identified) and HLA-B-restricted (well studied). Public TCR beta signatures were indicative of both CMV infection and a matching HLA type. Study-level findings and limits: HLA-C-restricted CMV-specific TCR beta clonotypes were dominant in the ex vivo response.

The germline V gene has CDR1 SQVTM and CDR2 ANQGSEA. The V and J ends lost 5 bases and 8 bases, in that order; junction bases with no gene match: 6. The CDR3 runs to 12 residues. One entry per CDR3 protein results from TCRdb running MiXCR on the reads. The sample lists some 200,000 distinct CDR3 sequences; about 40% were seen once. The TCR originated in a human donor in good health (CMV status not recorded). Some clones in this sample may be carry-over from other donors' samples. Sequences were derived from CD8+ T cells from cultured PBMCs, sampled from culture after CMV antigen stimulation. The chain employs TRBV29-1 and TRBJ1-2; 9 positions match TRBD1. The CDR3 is CSVRGTGRGYTF. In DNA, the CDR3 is TGCAGCGTTCGGGGGACAGGGAGAGGCTACACCTTC.